This T cell receptor beta chain was obtained from a study of cytomegalovirus exposure and HLA in healthy donors. Separate from the 666-subject first cohort was the approximately 130-subject validation cohort, to which the donors belonged. Assay used: immunoSEQ multiplex PCR; TCRdb lists only in-frame clones, some missing. The profile shows 100,000 to 150,000 clones, 89% of them singletons. The germline CDR1 and CDR2 sequences are SGHTA and FQGNSA. V was pared by 0 bases and J by 7 bases, with 1 base of the junction left unmatched. This CDR3 is built from 14 residues. Sequencing was performed on PBMCs. The origin of this receptor is a woman between 18 and 30 years old in good health and CMV-seronegative. The rearrangement links TRBV7-2 to TRBJ2-1, with 9 bases fitting TRBD2. CDR3 nucleotides: TGTGCCAGCAGCTTAGCTACTAGCGGGAATGAGCAGTTCTTC. Its protein is CASSLATSGNEQFF.